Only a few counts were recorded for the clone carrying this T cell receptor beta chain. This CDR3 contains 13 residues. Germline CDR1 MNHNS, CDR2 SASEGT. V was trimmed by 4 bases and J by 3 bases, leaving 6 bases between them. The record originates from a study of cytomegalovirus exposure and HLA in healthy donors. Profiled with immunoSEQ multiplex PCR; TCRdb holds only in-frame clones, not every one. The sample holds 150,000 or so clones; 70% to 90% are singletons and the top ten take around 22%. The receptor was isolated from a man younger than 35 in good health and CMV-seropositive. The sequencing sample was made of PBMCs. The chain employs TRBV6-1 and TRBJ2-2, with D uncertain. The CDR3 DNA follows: TGTGCCAGCAGTGTTGCGGACACCGGGGAGCTGTTTTTT. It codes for CASSVADTGELFF.